These 3 T cell receptor beta chains were sequenced from one sample in a study of CD8 T cells in Susac syndrome. Random-hexamer reverse transcription was applied to about 0.45 to 1 ug RNA. MiXCR, applied by TCRdb to the immunoSEQ multiplex PCR reads, yields one record per CDR3 protein. Here the sample spans around 80,000 distinct CDR3 sequences, roughly 96% being singletons. The sample consisted of CD8+ T cells from PBMCs. The receptors stem from a human donor with Susac syndrome.

V is TRBV28 and J is TRBJ2-1; D possibly corresponds to TRBD2 (6 bases). From germline, CDR1 is MDHEN and CDR2 SYDVKM. Trimming took off 10 bases at V and 0 bases at J, with 31 bases between the two ends. The CDR3 is 20 amino acids. CDR3 in DNA: TGTGCCACCCAGCTTATAGCGGACACAGTCGGGCTCAGCTCCTACAATGAGCAGTTCTTC. Translation: CATQLIADTVGLSSYNEQFF.

The chain uses TRBV7-9 and TRBJ2-7; D possibly corresponds to TRBD2 (5 bases). The CDR3 consists of 13 residues. The V and J ends lost 5 bases and 7 bases respectively, with 15 bases between them. Germline-derived CDR1 and CDR2 are SEHNR and FQNEAQ (reference sequence). The CDR3 spells CASSLGLGREQYV. The CDR3 coding sequence is TGTGCCAGCAGCCTAGGACTTGGGCGTGAGCAGTACGTC.

The chain links TRBV2 to TRBJ2-1, with D perhaps TRBD1 (5 bases). CDR1 is SNHLY, CDR2 FYNNEI, per germline. This CDR3 region has 16 residues. V was pared by 8 bases and J by 4 bases, with 21 bases between. The CDR3 DNA sequence: TGTGCCAGCGGCCCTATGAGTCCAGGGCCATACAATGAGCAGTTCTTC. This gives the protein CASGPMSPGPYNEQFF.